Each of the 27 T cell receptor beta chains below was sequenced from the same sample in a study of spatial heterogeneity in lung cancer. This sample's time point: blood at routine non-recurrence follow-up after resection. Unsorted whole RNA from tumor, nontumor lung or frozen PBMC underwent sequencing. A single record per CDR3 protein comes from TCRdb applying MiXCR to the 5' RACE reads. This sample has some 120,000 distinct CDR3 sequences, with roughly an eighth found just once. Sequenced material: PBMCs, taken at follow-up. Receptor source: a male donor with early-stage non-small cell lung cancer.

This clonotype showed up just a few times. This rearrangement joins TRBV4-3 to TRBJ1-2, with 8 bases fitting TRBD1. CDR1 LGHNA and CDR2 YSLEER come from the germline V gene. V dropped 3 bases and J dropped 4; count of bases not matched to a gene: 10. The CDR3 totals 16 residues. CDR3: CASSQRTGRTGYGYTF. Here the CDR3 DNA reads TGCGCCAGCAGCCAGCGGACAGGGAGAACTGGCTATGGCTACACCTTC.

This clonotype came up a few times. The chain carries TRBV5-1 and TRBJ1-1, with D perhaps TRBD1 (6 bases). This CDR3 comprises 14 residues. V was clipped by 4 bases and J by 1 base, with 11 bases between them. Germline CDR1 is SGHRS and CDR2 is YFSETQ. The CDR3 sequence is CASSATGWNTEAFF. In DNA, the CDR3 is TGCGCCAGCAGCGCCACAGGGTGGAACACTGAAGCTTTCTTT.

This clonotype was recorded many times. The J gene is TRBJ1-1, the V gene TRBV7-9, with TRBD1 as a possible D gene (5 bases). The CDR3 is 14 amino acids. CDR1 and CDR2 (germline): SEHNR, FQNEAQ (reference sequence). Between the trimmed V and J ends, which lost 3 bases and 8 bases, there was a span of 16 bases. The CDR3 here is CASSLGKGPTEAFF. The CDR3 bases are TGTGCCAGCAGCTTGGGGAAGGGGCCGACCGAAGCTTTCTTT.

Many counts were recorded for this clonotype. The chain couples TRBV12-3 or TRBV12-4 to TRBJ1-2, with 7 bases fitting TRBD1. The CDR3 covers 14 residues. The J segment lost 5 bases and the V segment lost 5 bases, leaving 8 bases of the junction unmatched. The DNA of the CDR3 is TGTGCCAGCAGTCCACGACAGGGTCGATATGGCTACACCTTC. As protein: CASSPRQGRYGYTF.

This clonotype was observed at least ten times. V is TRBV28 and J is TRBJ2-7; no clear D. Trimming left V 6 bases short and J 3 bases short, with 18 bases between. This CDR3 spans 15 amino acids. Germline V gene lookup returns CDR1 MDHEN and CDR2 SYDVKM. CDR3 in amino acids: CASSPPPDGVYEQYF. The DNA for the CDR3 is TGTGCCAGCAGCCCACCCCCAGACGGAGTCTACGAGCAGTACTTC.

This clonotype has more than one count but fewer than ten. The gene calls are TRBV5-1 and TRBJ2-5; D is uncertain. Germline V gives CDR1 SGHRS, CDR2 YFSETQ. The CDR3 runs 12 residues. The ends were cut back, 0 bases at V and 3 bases at J, with 3 bases in the middle. CDR3 sequence (DNA): TGCGCCAGCAGCTTGGATGAAGAGACCCAGTACTTC. As protein: CASSLDEETQYF.

This rearrangement joins TRBV2 to TRBJ1-5, with TRBD1 identical over 8 bases. CDR1 is SNHLY and CDR2 is FYNNEI in the germline V gene. The V gene end was trimmed by 11 bases and the J gene end by 2 bases; junction bases not matched to a gene: 8. The CDR3 has 14 residues. The CDR3 bases are TGTGCCGGATCCTTGGACAGGGGCAATCAGCCCCAGCATTTT. It is translated as CAGSLDRGNQPQHF. Full variable domain (missing parts from reference TRBV2 and TRBJ1-5): EPEVTQTPSHQVTQMGQEVILRCVPISNHLYFYWYRQILGQKVEFLVSFYNNEISEKSEIFDDQFSVERPDGSNFTLKIRSTKLEDSAMYFCAGSLDRGNQPQHFGDGTRLSIL.

This clonotype was seen once. The chain couples TRBV19 to TRBJ2-1, with TRBD1 as a possible D gene (6 bases). CDR3 length: 16 residues. V dropped 6 bases and J dropped 0 bases, with 15 bases sitting between them. The germline gives CDR1 LNHDA, CDR2 SQIVND (reference sequence). The CDR3 DNA is TGTGCCAGTAGGAAATTACAGGGAAGCTCCTACAATGAGCAGTTCTTC. Translating gives CASRKLQGSSYNEQFF.

For this clonotype: The germline gene is not matched at one end of the junction; a read error may be the cause. The CDR3 sequence: CSARVKNSGSLNEKLFF. CDR3 in DNA: TGCAGTGCCAGAGTTAAGAACTCGGGGAGTCTTAATGAAAAACTGTTTTTT. This chain joins TRBV20-1 and TRBJ1-4; D is undetermined. Per germline, CDR1 DFQATT and CDR2 SNEGSKA (reference sequence). The CDR3 is made up of 17 amino acids.

This clonotype has ten or more counts. J is TRBJ2-4 and V is TRBV29-1; D is unresolved. Germline V gene sequence: CDR1 SQVTM, CDR2 ANQGSEA. V gave up 3 bases and J gave up 5 bases, with 11 bases separating them. The CDR3 length is 13 residues. CDR3 nucleotides: TGCAGCGTTGACCGATTAACCCAAAACATTCAGTACTTC. It yields the protein CSVDRLTQNIQYF.

The rearrangement uses TRBV7-2 and TRBJ1-4, with TRBD1 matching over 9 bases. Germline values: CDR1 SGHTA, CDR2 FQGNSA. The CDR3 totals 16 residues. The V and J ends lost 2 bases and 7 bases, in that order; junction bases with no gene match: 8. Here the CDR3 reads CASSLWYRGLSEKLFF. CDR3 coding DNA: TGTGCCAGCAGCTTATGGTACAGGGGGCTTAGTGAAAAACTGTTTTTT. The full variable domain, completed using reference TRBV7-2 and TRBJ1-4, is GAGVSQSPSNKVTEKGKDVELRCDPISGHTALYWYRQSLGQGLEFLIYFQGNSAPDKSGLPSDRFSAERTGGSVSTLTIQRTQQEDSAVYLCASSLWYRGLSEKLFFGSGTQLSVL.

The V gene is TRBV12-3 or TRBV12-4, the J gene TRBJ2-1; no firm D call. The germline V and J ends were trimmed by 2 bases and 8 bases, with 13 bases remaining between them. The CDR3 length is 14 residues. Here the CDR3 reads CASSLFGLRDEQFF. Written as DNA, the CDR3 is TGTGCCAGCAGTTTATTCGGTCTACGGGATGAGCAGTTCTTC.

The sample holds a few counts of this clonotype. The chain carries TRBV24-1 and TRBJ2-5; the match to TRBD2 covers 9 bases. V was clipped by 0 bases and J by 2 bases; unmatched bases: 6. The germline V gene has CDR1 KGHDR and CDR2 SFDVKD. The CDR3 extends over 17 amino acids. The CDR3 DNA is TGTGCCACCAGTGATTTGCAAGGGCTAGCGGGGCAAGAGACCCAGTACTTC. Translation: CATSDLQGLAGQETQYF.

This chain links TRBV9 with TRBJ2-5, with a weak D call TRBD2 (5 bases). V lost 6 bases and J 0 bases, leaving 6 bases between the germline ends. The CDR3 length is 12 residues. Germline values: CDR1 SGDLS, CDR2 YYNGEE. This chain's CDR3 is CASTGDQETQYF. DNA of the CDR3: TGTGCCAGCACCGGGGACCAAGAGACCCAGTACTTC.

This clonotype has only a few counts. V is TRBV6-5 and J is TRBJ2-7; D unclear. Trimming shortened V by 6 bases and J by 0 bases, and 9 bases separated the two germline ends. Germline V gene data show CDR1 as MNHEY and CDR2 as SVGAGI. The CDR3 runs 13 residues. The CDR3 here is CASRGLVSYEQYF. The DNA for the CDR3 is TGTGCCAGCAGAGGGCTCGTCTCCTACGAGCAGTACTTC.

This clonotype was seen a handful of times. The genes are TRBV4-3 and TRBJ2-3; D ambiguous. This CDR3 is 14 amino acids long. Germline V CDR1 and CDR2: LGHNA, YSLEER. V was pared by 0 bases and J by 0 bases, with 4 bases between. DNA for the CDR3: TGCGCCAGCAGCCAAGATCTGAGCACAGATACGCAGTATTTT. Amino acids: CASSQDLSTDTQYF.

This clonotype has more than one count but fewer than ten. The genes are TRBV28 and TRBJ1-1, with D hard to call. V lost 0 bases and J 8 bases, leaving 7 bases between the germline ends. CDR1 and CDR2 (germline): MDHEN, SYDVKM. CDR3 size: 12 residues. The CDR3 sequence: CASSLWSLEAFF. The CDR3 DNA is TGTGCCAGCAGTTTATGGAGCCTGGAAGCTTTCTTT. The whole variable domain, filled in from reference TRBV28 and TRBJ1-1, reads DVKVTQSSRYLVKRTGEKVFLECVQDMDHENMFWYRQDPGLGLRLIYFSYDVKMKEKGDIPEGYSVSREKKERFSLILESASTNQTSMYLCASSLWSLEAFFGQGTRLTVV.

The chain has TRBV9 and TRBJ2-2; no clear D. This CDR3 is 14 amino acids long. V was clipped by 4 bases and J by 6 bases, with 13 bases between them. Germline CDR1 SGDLS, CDR2 YYNGEE. The CDR3 reads CASSPSRVSGELFF. The CDR3 DNA sequence: TGTGCCAGCAGCCCGTCTCGGGTATCCGGGGAGCTGTTTTTT.

This chain links TRBV14 with TRBJ2-7, with 9 bases aligning to TRBD1. This CDR3 is 15 amino acids long. Germline lookup yields CDR1 SGHDN and CDR2 FVKESK. Losses at the gene ends were 4 bases for V and 1 base for J; bases not matched to a gene: 5. The CDR3 loop is CASSLLGTGSYEQYF. For the CDR3, the DNA is TGTGCCAGCAGCCTTCTCGGGACAGGGTCCTACGAGCAGTACTTC.

This chain connects TRBV20-1 to TRBJ2-5; D is possibly TRBD1 (6 bases). The CDR3 runs to 12 residues. From germline, CDR1 is DFQATT and CDR2 SNEGSKA (reference sequence). The germline V and J ends were trimmed by 4 bases and 4 bases, with 10 bases remaining between them. The CDR3 reads CSATRGLETQYF. The CDR3 DNA sequence: TGCAGTGCTACCAGGGGATTAGAGACCCAGTACTTC.

This clonotype was seen ten or more times. The V and J genes are TRBV5-6 and TRBJ1-6, with TRBD1 as a possible D gene (5 bases). V was trimmed by 2 bases and J by 6 bases, leaving 12 bases between them. CDR1 SGHDT and CDR2 YYEEEE come from the germline V gene. CDR3 size: 15 residues. CDR3 nucleotide sequence: TGTGCCAGCAGCTTCCTGCAGGGCGGTAATTCACCCCTCCACTTT. Translation gives CASSFLQGGNSPLHF.

The chain combines TRBV6-2 or TRBV6-3 with TRBJ2-1; 7 bases are shared with TRBD2. CDR1 MNHEY and CDR2 SVGEGT come from the germline V gene. The trim removed 0 bases at V and 10 bases at J, leaving 6 bases unmatched. The CDR3 totals 14 residues. The CDR3 sequence: CASSYSKVRGEQFF. For the CDR3, the DNA is TGTGCCAGCAGTTACTCGAAAGTGCGGGGGGAGCAGTTCTTC.

This clonotype was seen a handful of times. The rearrangement uses TRBV11-2 and TRBJ1-2; D remains unclear. The CDR3 spans 13 residues. Trimming stripped 2 bases from V and 5 bases from J, with 9 bases between. Per the germline V gene, CDR1 is SGHAT and CDR2 is FQNNGV. In DNA, the CDR3 is TGTGCCAGCAGCTTATTCAGTGGGTATGGCTACACCTTC. It encodes CASSLFSGYGYTF.

This chain connects TRBV7-3 to TRBJ2-5; 7 nucleotides agree with TRBD1. Germline V CDR1 and CDR2: SGHTA, FQGTGA. This CDR3 region has 15 residues. V lost 5 bases to trimming and J lost 5 bases; unmatched junction nucleotides: 11. CDR3: CASSPQGVGRETQYF. The CDR3 DNA reads as TGTGCCAGCAGCCCCCAGGGGGTAGGAAGGGAGACCCAGTACTTC.

The chain links TRBV4-1 to TRBJ2-3, with TRBD2 identical over 9 bases. The CDR3 is 17 residues long. Germline-derived CDR1 and CDR2 are MGHRA and YSYEKL. Trimming cost V 0 bases and J 4 bases; bases outside gene matches: 8. The CDR3 sequence: CASSQEWRGGRADTQYF. The DNA for the CDR3 is TGCGCCAGCAGCCAAGAGTGGCGGGGGGGCCGGGCAGATACGCAGTATTTT.

The chain joins TRBV20-1 to TRBJ2-4; 7 bases are a match to TRBD1. The CDR3 is 13 residues long. The germline V gene encodes CDR1 DFQATT and CDR2 SNEGSKA (reference sequence). The V segment lost 5 bases and the J segment 2 bases; nucleotides outside the gene matches: 3. The DNA for the CDR3 is TGCAGTGCTGTACAGGGGTCCAAAAACATTCAGTACTTC. It codes for CSAVQGSKNIQYF.

The chain couples TRBV6-5 to TRBJ2-7; perhaps D is TRBD1 or TRBD2 (5 bases each). The V end lost 0 bases, the J end lost 12 bases, and 15 bases lay between the germline ends. The CDR3 consists of 13 residues. Germline values: CDR1 MNHEY, CDR2 SVGAGI. The CDR3 coding sequence is TGTGCCAGCAGTTACTCACCCTCTACCGGGACGTACTTC. Protein sequence: CASSYSPSTGTYF.